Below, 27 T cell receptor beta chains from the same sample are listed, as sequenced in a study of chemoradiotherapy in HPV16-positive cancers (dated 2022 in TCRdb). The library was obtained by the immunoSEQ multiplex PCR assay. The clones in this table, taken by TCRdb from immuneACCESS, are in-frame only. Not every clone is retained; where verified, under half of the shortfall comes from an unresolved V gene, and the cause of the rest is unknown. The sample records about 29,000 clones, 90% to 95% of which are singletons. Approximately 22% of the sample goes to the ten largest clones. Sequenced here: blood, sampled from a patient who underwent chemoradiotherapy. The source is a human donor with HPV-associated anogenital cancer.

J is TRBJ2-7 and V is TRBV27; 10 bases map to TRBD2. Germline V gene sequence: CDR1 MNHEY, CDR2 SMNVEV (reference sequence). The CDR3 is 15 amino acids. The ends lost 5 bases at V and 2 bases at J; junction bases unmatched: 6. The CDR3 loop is CASSQMGLATYEQYF. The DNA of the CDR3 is TGTGCCAGCAGTCAGATGGGACTAGCGACCTACGAGCAGTACTTC.

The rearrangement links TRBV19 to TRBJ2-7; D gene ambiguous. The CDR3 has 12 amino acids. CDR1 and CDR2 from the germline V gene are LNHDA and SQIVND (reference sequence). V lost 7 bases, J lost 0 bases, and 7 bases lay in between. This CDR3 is CASMGTSYEQYF. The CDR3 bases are TGTGCCAGTATGGGCACCTCCTACGAGCAGTACTTC.

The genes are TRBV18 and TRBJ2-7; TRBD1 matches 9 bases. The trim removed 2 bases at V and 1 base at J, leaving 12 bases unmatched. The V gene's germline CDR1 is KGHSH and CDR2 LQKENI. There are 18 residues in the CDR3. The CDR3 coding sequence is TGTGCCAGCTCACCAGTCCCGGGACAGGGCTCCCCTTCCTACGAGCAGTACTTC. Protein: CASSPVPGQGSPSYEQYF.

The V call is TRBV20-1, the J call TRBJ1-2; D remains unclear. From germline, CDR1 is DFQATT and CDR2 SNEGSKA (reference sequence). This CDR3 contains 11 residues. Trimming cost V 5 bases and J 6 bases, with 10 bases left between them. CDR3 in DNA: TGCAGTGCTCCCTACGGGGATGGCTACACCTTC. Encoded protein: CSAPYGDGYTF.

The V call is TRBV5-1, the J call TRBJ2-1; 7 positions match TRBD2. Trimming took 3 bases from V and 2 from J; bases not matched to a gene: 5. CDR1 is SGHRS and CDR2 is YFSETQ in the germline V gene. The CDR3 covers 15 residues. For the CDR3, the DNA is TGCGCCAGCAGCTGGAGCGGGATCACCTACAATGAGCAGTTCTTC. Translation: CASSWSGITYNEQFF.

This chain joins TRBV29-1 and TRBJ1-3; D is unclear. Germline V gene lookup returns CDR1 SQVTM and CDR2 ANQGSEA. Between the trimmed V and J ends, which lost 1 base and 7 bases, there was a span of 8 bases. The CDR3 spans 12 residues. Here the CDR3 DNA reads TGCAGCGTTGAAGCCCCGGGCAACACCATATATTTT. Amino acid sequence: CSVEAPGNTIYF.

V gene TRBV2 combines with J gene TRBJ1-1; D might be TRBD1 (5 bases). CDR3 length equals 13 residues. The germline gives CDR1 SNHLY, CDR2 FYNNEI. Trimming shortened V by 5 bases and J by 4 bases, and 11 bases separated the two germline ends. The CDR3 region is CASSHGTATEAFF. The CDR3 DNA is TGTGCCAGCAGTCATGGGACCGCCACTGAAGCTTTCTTT.

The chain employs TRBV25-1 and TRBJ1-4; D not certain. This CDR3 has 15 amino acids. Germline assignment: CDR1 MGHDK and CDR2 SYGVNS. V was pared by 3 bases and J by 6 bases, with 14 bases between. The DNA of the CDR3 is TGTGCCAGCAGTGATGAAGGGTGGTTGGATGAAAAACTGTTTTTT. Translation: CASSDEGWLDEKLFF.

The CDR3 sequence is CASSYGGGSYEQYF. CDR3 nucleotide sequence: TGTGCCAGCAGTTACGGCGGGGGCTCCTACGAGCAGTACTTC. This chain joins TRBV6-5 and TRBJ2-7; TRBD2 matches at 7 bases. Germline loops: CDR1 MNHEY, CDR2 SVGAGI. This CDR3 comprises 14 residues. With 2 bases clipped from V and 0 bases from J, the junction kept 1 base outside the gene matches.

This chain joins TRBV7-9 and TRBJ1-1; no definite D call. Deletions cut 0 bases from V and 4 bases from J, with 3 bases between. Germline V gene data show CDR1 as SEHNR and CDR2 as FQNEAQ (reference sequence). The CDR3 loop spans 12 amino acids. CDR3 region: CASSLAATEAFF. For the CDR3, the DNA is TGTGCCAGCAGCTTAGCAGCCACTGAAGCTTTCTTT.

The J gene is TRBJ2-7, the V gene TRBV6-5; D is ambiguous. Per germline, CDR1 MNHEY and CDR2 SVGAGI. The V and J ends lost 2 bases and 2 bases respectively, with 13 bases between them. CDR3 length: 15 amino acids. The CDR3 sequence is CASSYADPSTYEQYF. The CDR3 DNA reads TGTGCCAGCAGTTACGCGGACCCCTCAACCTACGAGCAGTACTTC.

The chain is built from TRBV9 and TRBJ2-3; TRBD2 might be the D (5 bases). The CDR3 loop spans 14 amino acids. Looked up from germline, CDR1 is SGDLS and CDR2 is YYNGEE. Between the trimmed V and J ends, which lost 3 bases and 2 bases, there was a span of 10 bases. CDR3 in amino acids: CASSAAGPTDTQYF. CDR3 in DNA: TGTGCCAGCAGCGCCGCGGGTCCCACAGATACGCAGTATTTT. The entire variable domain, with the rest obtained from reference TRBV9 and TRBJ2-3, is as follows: DSGVTQTPKHLITATGQRVTLRCSPRSGDLSVYWYQQSLDQGLQFLIQYYNGEERAKGNILERFSAQQFPDLHSELNLSSLELGDSALYFCASSAAGPTDTQYFGPGTRLTVL.

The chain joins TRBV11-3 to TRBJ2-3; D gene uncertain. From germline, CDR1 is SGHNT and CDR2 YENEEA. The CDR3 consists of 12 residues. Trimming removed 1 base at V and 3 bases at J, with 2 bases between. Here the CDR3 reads CASSLGTDTQYF. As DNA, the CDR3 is TGTGCCAGCAGCTTAGGGACAGATACGCAGTATTTT. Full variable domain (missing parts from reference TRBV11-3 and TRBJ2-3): EAGVVQSPRYKIIEKKQPVAFWCNPISGHNTLYWYLQNLGQGPELLIRYENEEAVDDSQLPKDRFSAERLKGVDSTLKIQPAELGDSAVYLCASSLGTDTQYFGPGTRLTVL.

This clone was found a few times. The CDR3 spells CASSVGGVRNTGELFF. CDR3 sequence (DNA): TGTGCCAGCAGTGTAGGAGGGGTTCGCAACACCGGGGAGCTGTTTTTT. This rearrangement joins TRBV2 to TRBJ2-2; the D gene is possibly TRBD2 (6 bases). Germline loops: CDR1 SNHLY, CDR2 FYNNEI. Trimming stripped 4 bases from V and 2 bases from J, with 14 bases between. The CDR3 has 16 amino acids.

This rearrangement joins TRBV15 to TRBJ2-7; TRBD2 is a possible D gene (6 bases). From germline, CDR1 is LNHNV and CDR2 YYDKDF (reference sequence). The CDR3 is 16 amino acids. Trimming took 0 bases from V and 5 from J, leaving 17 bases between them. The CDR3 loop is CATSRDLWQGGHEQYF. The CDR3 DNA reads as TGTGCCACCAGCAGAGATCTATGGCAGGGAGGCCACGAGCAGTACTTC.

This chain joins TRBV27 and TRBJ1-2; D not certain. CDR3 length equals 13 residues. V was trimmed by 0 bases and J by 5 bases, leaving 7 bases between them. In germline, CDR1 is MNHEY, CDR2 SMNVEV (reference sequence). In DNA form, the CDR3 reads TGTGCCAGCAGTTTATCACAGCGTTATGGCTACACCTTC. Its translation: CASSLSQRYGYTF.

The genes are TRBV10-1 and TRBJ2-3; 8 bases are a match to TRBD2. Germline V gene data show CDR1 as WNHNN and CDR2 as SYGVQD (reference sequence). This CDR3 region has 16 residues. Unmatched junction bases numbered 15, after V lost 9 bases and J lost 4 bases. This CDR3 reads CARTFGFSGGPDTQYF. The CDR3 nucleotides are TGCGCCAGAACTTTTGGGTTTTCGGGAGGGCCAGATACGCAGTATTTT.

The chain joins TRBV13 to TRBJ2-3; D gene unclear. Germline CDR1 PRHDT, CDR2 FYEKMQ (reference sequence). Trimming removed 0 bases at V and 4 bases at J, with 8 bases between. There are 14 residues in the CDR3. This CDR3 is CASSLGGNADTQYF. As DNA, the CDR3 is TGTGCCAGCAGCTTAGGTGGGAACGCAGATACGCAGTATTTT. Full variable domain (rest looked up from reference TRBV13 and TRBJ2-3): AAGVIQSPRHLIKEKRETATLKCYPIPRHDTVYWYQQGPGQDPQFLISFYEKMQSDKGSIPDRFSAQQFSDYHSELNMSSLELGDSALYFCASSLGGNADTQYFGPGTRLTVL.

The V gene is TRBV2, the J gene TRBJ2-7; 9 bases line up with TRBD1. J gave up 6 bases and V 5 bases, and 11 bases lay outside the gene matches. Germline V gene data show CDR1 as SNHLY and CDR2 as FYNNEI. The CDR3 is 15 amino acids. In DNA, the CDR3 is TGTGCCAGCAGTTACCAAGGGACAGGGTCGGGCGAGCAGTACTTC. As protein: CASSYQGTGSGEQYF.

The CDR3 nucleotides read TGTGCCAGCTCACCACTACAGGGAACGACGGGGCATCAGCCCCAGCATTTT. The encoded protein is CASSPLQGTTGHQPQHF. The J gene is TRBJ1-5, the V gene TRBV18; tentative D call: TRBD1 (6 bases). Trimming took 1 base from V and 5 from J, leaving 18 bases between them. Germline CDR1 is KGHSH and CDR2 is LQKENI. The CDR3 is 17 residues long.

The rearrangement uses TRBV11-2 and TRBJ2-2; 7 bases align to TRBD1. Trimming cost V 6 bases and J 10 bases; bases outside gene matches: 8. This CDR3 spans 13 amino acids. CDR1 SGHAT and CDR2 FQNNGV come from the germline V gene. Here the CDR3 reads CASSRDRLKELFF. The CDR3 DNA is TGTGCCAGCAGTCGGGACAGACTTAAGGAGCTGTTTTTT.

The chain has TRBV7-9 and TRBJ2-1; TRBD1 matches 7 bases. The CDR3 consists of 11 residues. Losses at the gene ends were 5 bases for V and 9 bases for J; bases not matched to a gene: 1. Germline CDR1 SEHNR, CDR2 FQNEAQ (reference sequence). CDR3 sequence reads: CASSRDSEQFF. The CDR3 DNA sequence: TGTGCCAGCAGCCGGGACAGTGAGCAGTTCTTC.

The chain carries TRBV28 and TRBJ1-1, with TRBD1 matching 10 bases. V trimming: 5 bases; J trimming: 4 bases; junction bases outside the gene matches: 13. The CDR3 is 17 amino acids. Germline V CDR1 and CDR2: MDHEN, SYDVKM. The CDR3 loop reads CASSTLKRRQGATEAFF. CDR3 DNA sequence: TGTGCCAGCAGTACACTGAAACGTAGACAGGGGGCCACTGAAGCTTTCTTT. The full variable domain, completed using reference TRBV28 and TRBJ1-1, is DVKVTQSSRYLVKRTGEKVFLECVQDMDHENMFWYRQDPGLGLRLIYFSYDVKMKEKGDIPEGYSVSREKKERFSLILESASTNQTSMYLCASSTLKRRQGATEAFFGQGTRLTVV.

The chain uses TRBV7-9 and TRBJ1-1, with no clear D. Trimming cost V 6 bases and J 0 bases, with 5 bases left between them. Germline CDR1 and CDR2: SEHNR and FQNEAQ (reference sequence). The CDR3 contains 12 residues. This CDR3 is CASSRVNTEAFF. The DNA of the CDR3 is TGTGCCAGCAGTAGGGTGAACACTGAAGCTTTCTTT.

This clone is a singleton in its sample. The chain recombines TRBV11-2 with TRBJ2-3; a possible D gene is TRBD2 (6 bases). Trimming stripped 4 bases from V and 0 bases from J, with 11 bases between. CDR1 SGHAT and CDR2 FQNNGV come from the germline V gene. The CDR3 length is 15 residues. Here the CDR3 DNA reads TGTGCCAGCAGCTCCCCGCGGGACAGCACAGATACGCAGTATTTT. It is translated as CASSSPRDSTDTQYF.

CDR3 coding DNA: TGTGCCAGCAGCTGGGGACAGTACGAGCAGTACTTC. Its translation is CASSWGQYEQYF. The chain uses TRBV5-4 and TRBJ2-7, with 7 bases matching TRBD1. This CDR3 region has 12 residues. The V segment lost 3 bases and the J segment 4 bases; nucleotides outside the gene matches: 1. CDR1 is SGHNT, CDR2 YYREEE, per germline (reference sequence). Full variable domain (outside the CDR3, taken from reference TRBV5-4 and TRBJ2-7): ETGVTQSPTHLIKTRGQQVTLRCSSQSGHNTVSWYQQALGQGPQFIFQYYREEENGRGNFPPRFSGLQFPNYSSELNVNALELDDSALYLCASSWGQYEQYFGPGTRLTVT.

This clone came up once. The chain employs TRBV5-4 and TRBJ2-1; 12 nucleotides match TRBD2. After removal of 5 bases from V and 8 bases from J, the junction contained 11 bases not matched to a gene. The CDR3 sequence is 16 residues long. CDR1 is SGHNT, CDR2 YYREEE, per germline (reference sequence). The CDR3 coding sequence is TGTGCCAGCAGAACGAAGGGACTAGCGGGTTCCGATGAGCAGTTCTTC. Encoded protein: CASRTKGLAGSDEQFF.